The rows below give T cell receptor beta chains drawn from one sample of a study of T cells after yellow fever vaccination. TCRdb redid the calling of the 5' RACE reads with MiXCR, one entry per CDR3 protein. Of 500,000 to 650,000 distinct CDR3 sequences in the sample, about a sixth are singletons; the top ten hold roughly 17%. The sequencing here drew on PBMCs, taken more than 4 days after the first yellow fever vaccination. Receptors were obtained from a man aged 18 to 30 who received the YFV17D yellow fever vaccine. CDR3s include the opening cysteine and the closing phenylalanine or tryptophan. D genes are given only for firm matches. The listing skips clone size in some rows; elsewhere it reads once, few, many or a size class.

j_call	v_call	clone_size	d_call	cdr3_aa	cdr3_nt
TRBJ2-2	TRBV4-1	few	.	CASSQANLLYTGELFF	TGCGCCAGCAGCCAAGCGAATCTGTTGTACACCGGGGAGCTGTTTTTT
TRBJ1-1	TRBV24-1	few	TRBD1	CATRTGTGRTEAFF	TGTGCCACCAGAACCGGGACAGGGAGGACTGAAGCTTTCTTT
TRBJ1-5	TRBV7-2	.	.	CASSLSTGRGIQPQHF	TGTGCCAGCAGCTTATCCACGGGGAGGGGAATTCAGCCCCAGCATTTT
TRBJ2-1	TRBV7-2	.	.	CASSLDLGLNEQFF	TGTGCCAGCAGCTTAGACCTAGGCCTCAATGAGCAGTTCTTC
TRBJ1-1	TRBV5-1	many	.	CASSLSYGADTEAFF	TGCGCCAGCAGCTTGTCTTACGGGGCGGACACTGAAGCTTTCTTT
TRBJ2-3	TRBV6-1	few	.	CASSSYWGDTQYF	TGTGCCAGCAGCTCATATTGGGGAGATACGCAGTATTTT
TRBJ1-3	TRBV10-3	.	.	CAIRRGQENTIYF	TGTGCCATCAGGAGGGGACAAGAAAACACCATATATTTT
TRBJ1-1	TRBV24-1	.	.	CATSDNTGYGEAFF	TGTGCCACCAGTGATAACACAGGGTACGGTGAAGCTTTCTTT
TRBJ1-2	TRBV27	.	TRBD1	CASSLFPGQESGYTF	TGTGCCAGCAGTTTATTCCCGGGACAGGAGAGTGGCTACACCTTC
TRBJ2-2	TRBV7-6	.	TRBD1	CASSFRTGFTGELFF	TGTGCCAGCAGCTTCCGGACAGGGTTTACCGGGGAGCTGTTTTTT
TRBJ2-1	TRBV4-1	.	.	CASSQEGGGKQREQFF	TGCGCCAGCAGCCAAGAGGGGGGCGGGAAACAGCGGGAGCAGTTCTTC
TRBJ2-3	TRBV5-1	few	.	CASSSVTGPEGTQYF	TGCGCCAGCAGCTCGGTCACAGGGCCCGAAGGTACGCAGTATTTT
TRBJ2-7	TRBV7-9	.	.	CASSLRGIGDEQYF	TGTGCCAGCAGCTTACGGGGGATTGGAGACGAGCAGTACTTC
TRBJ1-4	TRBV6-5	.	.	CASSYSPLVEKLFF	TGTGCCAGCAGTTACTCCCCATTGGTTGAAAAACTGTTTTTT
TRBJ2-1	TRBV7-9	few	.	CASSGSNPREQFF	TGTGCCAGCAGCGGCAGCAATCCCAGGGAGCAGTTCTTC
TRBJ2-5	TRBV4-1	.	.	CASSQASRETQYF	TGCGCCAGCAGCCAAGCGTCGAGAGAGACCCAGTACTTC
TRBJ2-3	TRBV20-1	.	.	CSARDPRTDTQYF	TGCAGTGCTAGAGATCCCCGCACAGATACGCAGTATTTT
TRBJ2-5	TRBV20-1	few	TRBD2	CSASPSGGYQETQYF	TGCAGTGCTTCGCCTAGCGGGGGGTACCAAGAGACCCAGTACTTC
TRBJ2-2	TRBV7-9	few	.	CASSLRQGELFF	TGTGCCAGCAGCCTACGACAGGGGGAGCTGTTTTTT